This passage covers 15 T cell receptor beta chains from one sample sequenced in a study of long-term antiretroviral therapy in people with HIV. The authors ran the immunoSEQ assay, v3.0, at survey level. Some clones are missing from TCRdb's copy, which holds only in-frame ones; the method was immunoSEQ multiplex PCR. The sample has around 30,000 clones; about 96% are singletons. Sequenced material: unsorted PBMCs, taken 5.3 years after starting antiretroviral therapy. These receptors all stem from a man aged 30-40 years with HIV.

This rearrangement joins TRBV15 to TRBJ1-6; D unresolved. Looked up from germline, CDR1 is LNHNV and CDR2 is YYDKDF (reference sequence). This CDR3 spans 15 amino acids. Trimming shortened V by 1 base and J by 0 bases, and 4 bases separated the two germline ends. In DNA form, the CDR3 reads TGTGCCACCAGCAGAGGTGGCTCCTATAATTCACCCCTCCACTTT. The encoded protein is CATSRGGSYNSPLHF.

The chain links TRBV5-4 to TRBJ1-1; D remains ambiguous. Germline CDR1 is SGHNT and CDR2 is YYREEE (reference sequence). Trimming took 2 bases from V and 6 from J, leaving 5 bases between them. This CDR3 is 11 amino acids long. The CDR3 region is CASSFLSEAFF. The CDR3 DNA follows: TGTGCCAGCAGCTTTCTTTCTGAAGCTTTCTTT.

The chain combines TRBV15 with TRBJ2-2, with 12 nucleotides matching TRBD2. CDR3 length equals 16 residues. CDR1 and CDR2 (germline): LNHNV, YYDKDF (reference sequence). J gave up 4 bases and V 1 base, and 1 base lay outside the gene matches. The CDR3 DNA follows: TGTGCCACCAGCAGAGGGACTAGCGGGGTCACCGGGGAGCTGTTTTTT. This encodes CATSRGTSGVTGELFF.

This chain links TRBV29-1 with TRBJ2-1; no definite D call. The CDR3 consists of 12 residues. Germline CDR1 SQVTM, CDR2 ANQGSEA. The V and J ends lost 4 bases and 10 bases respectively, with 14 bases between them. CDR3 DNA: TGCAGCGTTGGATCTGGTACTGCGGAGCAGTTCTTC. This gives the protein CSVGSGTAEQFF.

In the case of this clone: At one boundary the junction diverges from the germline segment, which might be a read error. The chain links TRBV5-6 to TRBJ2-7; 11 nucleotides match TRBD2. The V gene's germline CDR1 is SGHDT and CDR2 YYEEEE. The CDR3 has 12 amino acids. The CDR3 nucleotides read TGTGCCAGCAGCGTACCCGGGACTAGCGGTTTCTTC. It is translated as CASSVPGTSGFF.

The gene calls are TRBV4-1 and TRBJ1-5, with 7 bases identical to TRBD1. CDR3 length: 16 residues. CDR1 MGHRA and CDR2 YSYEKL come from the germline V gene. V shed 3 bases, J shed 4 bases, and the junction held 9 bases outside the gene matches. As DNA, the CDR3 is TGCGCCAGCAGCCATAGGGACAGCCTTGGGAATCAGCCCCAGCATTTT. It yields the protein CASSHRDSLGNQPQHF.

The chain is built from TRBV9 and TRBJ2-2; 10 bases line up with TRBD2. There are 14 residues in the CDR3. Germline lookup yields CDR1 SGDLS and CDR2 YYNGEE. V lost 5 bases, J lost 5 bases, and 3 bases stayed unmatched. The CDR3 spells CASSPGLATGELFF. The CDR3 coding sequence is TGTGCCAGCAGTCCGGGACTAGCGACCGGGGAGCTGTTTTTT.

This chain connects TRBV15 to TRBJ1-2; D may be TRBD1 (6 bases). The CDR3 loop spans 15 amino acids. Germline V CDR1 and CDR2: LNHNV, YYDKDF (reference sequence). V was pared by 0 bases and J by 4 bases, with 12 bases between. CDR3 region: CATSRDRRQVYGYTF. The CDR3, as DNA: TGTGCCACCAGCAGAGATCGCCGACAGGTCTATGGCTACACCTTC.

V usage is TRBV30 and J usage is TRBJ1-2; TRBD1 might be the D (5 bases). Germline V gene lookup returns CDR1 GTSNPN and CDR2 SVGIG (reference sequence). The V gene lost 2 bases and the J gene lost 4 bases, with 11 bases spanning the gap. CDR3 size: 13 residues. CDR3 DNA: TGTGCCTGGAGTTTGACAGCCTCCTATGGCTACACCTTC. It encodes CAWSLTASYGYTF.

V and J are TRBV7-9 and TRBJ2-1, with TRBD2 identical over 9 bases. The ends lost 2 bases at V and 10 bases at J; junction bases unmatched: 12. The CDR3 contains 16 residues. Looked up from germline, CDR1 is SEHNR and CDR2 is FQNEAQ (reference sequence). For the CDR3, the DNA is TGTGCCAGCAGCTTACCGTTCAGATTTAGCGGGGGAGAGCAGTTCTTC. Amino acids: CASSLPFRFSGGEQFF.

CDR3 bases: TGTGCCAGCAGCCCACCGAGCGGGGGGGCGCTCACCGGGGAGCTGTTTTTT. It is translated as CASSPPSGGALTGELFF. J is TRBJ2-2 and V is TRBV9; 10 bases are a match to TRBD2. Unmatched junction bases numbered 10, after V lost 4 bases and J lost 4 bases. This CDR3 spans 17 amino acids. CDR1 and CDR2 from the germline V gene are SGDLS and YYNGEE. Together with reference TRBV9 and TRBJ2-2, the CDR3 gives the full variable domain: DSGVTQTPKHLITATGQRVTLRCSPRSGDLSVYWYQQSLDQGLQFLIQYYNGEERAKGNILERFSAQQFPDLHSELNLSSLELGDSALYFCASSPPSGGALTGELFFGEGSRLTVL.

This sequence joins TRBV5-4 and TRBJ2-6; perhaps TRBD2 as D (5 bases). Germline CDR1 is SGHNT and CDR2 is YYREEE (reference sequence). This CDR3 spans 18 amino acids. Trimming left V 1 base short and J 1 base short, with 15 bases between. In DNA form, the CDR3 reads TGTGCCAGCAGCTTGCCTACTAGGGCGACTTCTGGGGCCAACGTCCTGACTTTC. Its translation: CASSLPTRATSGANVLTF.

The CDR3 reads CASSAGRTNGETQYF. CDR3 nucleotide sequence: TGTGCCAGCAGCGCGGGACGCACAAATGGGGAGACCCAGTACTTC. The chain joins TRBV9 to TRBJ2-5, with D perhaps assigned TRBD1 or TRBD2 (5 bases each). Per germline, CDR1 SGDLS and CDR2 YYNGEE. Deletions cut 3 bases from V and 5 bases from J, with 17 bases between. The CDR3 extends over 15 amino acids.

V is TRBV30 and J is TRBJ2-3, with D perhaps matching TRBD1 or TRBD2 (6 bases each). There are 19 residues in the CDR3. The V end was cut by 3 bases, the J end by 5 bases, with 30 bases between. Germline CDR1 reads GTSNPN; CDR2 reads SVGIG (reference sequence). The CDR3 here is CAWSGPFRQAGGRRDTQYF. The CDR3 nucleotides read TGTGCCTGGAGCGGTCCTTTCCGACAGGCCGGAGGGCGCAGAGATACGCAGTATTTT.

The genes are TRBV7-8 and TRBJ1-1, with TRBD1 identical over 8 bases. Trimming took 5 bases from V and 2 from J; bases not matched to a gene: 13. The CDR3 sequence is 17 residues long. Germline V gene lookup returns CDR1 SGHVS and CDR2 FQNEAQ. The CDR3 DNA follows: TGTGCCAGCAGCCCAAAGACAGGGGTGTTAAGAAACACTGAAGCTTTCTTT. The encoded protein is CASSPKTGVLRNTEAFF.